This note documents a single T cell receptor beta chain sequence. Its antigen is unidentified. The sample originates from a study of OX40 agonist ivuxolimab in advanced cancers. In the study overall: Partial responses were achieved by three patients, of whom one had hepatocellular carcinoma and two had cutaneous melanoma.

V was cut by 6 bases and J by 5 bases, with 25 bases left in between. This CDR3 has 18 residues. Germline V gene lookup returns CDR1 LNHDA and CDR2 SQIVND (reference sequence). Overall study findings and caveats: CD4+ and CD8+ blood T cells expanded clonally by week 6 at 0.1 to 3.0 mg/kg.

The repertoire was sequenced with immunoSEQ multiplex PCR; TCRdb's copy has only in-frame clones and lacks some. The sample lists about 62,000 clones, 91% occurring once. Sequencing was performed on CD4+ or CD8+ T cells sorted from blood, taken in a trial of the OX40 agonist ivuxolimab. The rearrangement joins TRBV19 to TRBJ2-2, with D possibly being TRBD1 (5 bases). The clonotype was recovered from an adult with an advanced solid tumor such as melanoma, head and neck, liver or kidney cancer. In nucleotides, the CDR3 is TGTGCCAGTAGCTCCACCCTCGACAGTCACGGTCGTACCGGGGAGCTGTTTTTT. Its translation: CASSSTLDSHGRTGELFF.